These T cell receptor beta chains were read from a single sample in a study of shared clonotypes between healthy human individuals. Some clones are missing from TCRdb's copy, which holds only in-frame ones; the method was immunoSEQ multiplex PCR. Counted here are roughly 120,000 clones, around two thirds occurring once; the ten biggest clones make up around 23%. Sequenced input: memory CD8+ T cells sorted from blood. The origin of the receptors is a woman aged 25-40 years in good health. Each CDR3 is given with its conserved first and last residue. The order of the fields is J gene, clone size, D gene, V gene, CDR3 DNA, CDR3 protein. A D gene is named only where the DNA matches it firmly. Rows may omit the clone size; those that give it use once, few, many or a size class.

TRBJ1-1 once TRBD1 TRBV28 TGTGCCAGCACCAACAGGGGTATTGCGGTGAACACTGAAGCTTTCTTT CASTNRGIAVNTEAFF
TRBJ1-3 NA NA TRBV10-2 TGCGCCAGCAGTGTATTTTTCGGTGGGAGGACCATATATTTT CASSVFFGGRTIYF
TRBJ2-7 many TRBD2 TRBV6-4 TGTGCCAGCAGTCCCCAGGGACTAGCGGACTCCTACGAGCAGTACTTC CASSPQGLADSYEQYF
TRBJ1-1 NA NA TRBV27 TGTGCCAGCAGCTCATCGACGATTGCTGAAGCTTTCTTT CASSSSTIAEAFF
TRBJ2-7 NA TRBD2 TRBV4-2 TGTGCCAGCAGCCAAGATTTTGAGGGAGGGCGTGGTGAGCAGTACTTC CASSQDFEGGRGEQYF
TRBJ2-5 many TRBD2 TRBV9 TGTGCCAGCACCGGGGATAGCGGGGCCCTGGCCGAGACCCAGTACTTC CASTGDSGALAETQYF
TRBJ1-5 NA TRBD1 TRBV15 TGTGCCACCGGGACAGGGCAGAATCAGCCCCAGCATTTT CATGTGQNQPQHF
TRBJ2-5 NA TRBD1 TRBV5-1 TGCGCCAGCAGGGGCCCGGGGACAGGGGAAGAGACCCAGTACTTC CASRGPGTGEETQYF
TRBJ2-3 NA TRBD2 TRBV6-4 TGTGCCAGCAGTGACCTGGGCGGGAGTGGCACAGATACGCAGTATTTT CASSDLGGSGTDTQYF
TRBJ2-1 many TRBD2 TRBV9 TGTGCCAGCAGCGCTCCTAGCGGGTACTACAATGAGCAGTTCTTC CASSAPSGYYNEQFF
TRBJ2-7 NA NA TRBV13 TGTGCCAGCAGCTTAGGGGTACTGTACGAGCAGTACTTC CASSLGVLYEQYF
TRBJ1-5 NA NA TRBV7-2 TGTGCCAGCAGTCATTGGGAGGGAGATCAGCCCCAGCATTTT CASSHWEGDQPQHF
TRBJ1-5 NA NA TRBV2 TGTGCCAGCCTGGAGGACTACAATCAGCCCCAGCATTTT CASLEDYNQPQHF
TRBJ2-7 NA NA TRBV20-1 TGCAGTGCTAGATATGTCTGGGAGCAGTACTTC CSARYVWEQYF
TRBJ1-2 NA TRBD1 TRBV5-1 TGCGCCAGCAGCTTGGCCAGGGGGCCGGATGGCTACACCTTC CASSLARGPDGYTF
TRBJ2-7 NA NA TRBV11-1 TGTGCCAGCAGCTTCCGGCAACGGCCCTACGAGCAGTACTTC CASSFRQRPYEQYF
TRBJ1-1 NA NA TRBV28 TGTGCCAGCAACTTTAGGGGGGGGCGCACTGAAGCTTTCTTT CASNFRGGRTEAFF
TRBJ2-7 NA TRBD2 TRBV7-8 TGTGCCAGCAGCTATGCGGGAGGACCCTCCTACGAGCAGTACTTC CASSYAGGPSYEQYF
TRBJ2-3 once NA TRBV2 TGTGCCAGCAGCAGCGATCCTAGCGAAGGCACAGATACGCAGTATTTT CASSSDPSEGTDTQYF
TRBJ1-2 once NA TRBV7-9 TGTGCCAGCAGCTTTGAAGGGGAGCAGTATGGCTACACCTTC CASSFEGEQYGYTF
TRBJ2-4 once NA TRBV6-6 TGTGCCAGCAGTTTGGGCGGGACCAAAAACATTCAGTACTTC CASSLGGTKNIQYF
TRBJ1-2 NA NA TRBV4-1 TGCGCCAGCAGCCAAGTCGGGCTGTCGGCCTATGGCTACACCTTC CASSQVGLSAYGYTF
TRBJ1-6 many NA TRBV6-4 TGTGCCAGCAGTGACTCGGACAATTCACCCCTCCACTTT CASSDSDNSPLHF
TRBJ2-7 NA NA TRBV11-1 TGTGCCAGCAGCTTAATAACAGGTTCCTACGAGCAGTACTTC CASSLITGSYEQYF
TRBJ2-3 NA TRBD1 TRBV15 TGTGCCACCAGCAAAGGACAGGGGCTTCCTAGCACAGATACGCAGTATTTT CATSKGQGLPSTDTQYF
TRBJ1-2 NA NA TRBV21-1 TGTGCCAGCAGCAAAGCGCGACGGAGCTATGGCTACACCTTC CASSKARRSYGYTF
TRBJ2-3 NA TRBD2 TRBV6-4 TGTGCCAGCAGTGACTCTAGCGGGGGAGACACAGATACGCAGTATTTT CASSDSSGGDTDTQYF
TRBJ2-1 NA TRBD1 TRBV6-1 TGTGCCAGCAGTGAGGGATCCGGGACAGCGGTTGAGCAGTTCTTC CASSEGSGTAVEQFF